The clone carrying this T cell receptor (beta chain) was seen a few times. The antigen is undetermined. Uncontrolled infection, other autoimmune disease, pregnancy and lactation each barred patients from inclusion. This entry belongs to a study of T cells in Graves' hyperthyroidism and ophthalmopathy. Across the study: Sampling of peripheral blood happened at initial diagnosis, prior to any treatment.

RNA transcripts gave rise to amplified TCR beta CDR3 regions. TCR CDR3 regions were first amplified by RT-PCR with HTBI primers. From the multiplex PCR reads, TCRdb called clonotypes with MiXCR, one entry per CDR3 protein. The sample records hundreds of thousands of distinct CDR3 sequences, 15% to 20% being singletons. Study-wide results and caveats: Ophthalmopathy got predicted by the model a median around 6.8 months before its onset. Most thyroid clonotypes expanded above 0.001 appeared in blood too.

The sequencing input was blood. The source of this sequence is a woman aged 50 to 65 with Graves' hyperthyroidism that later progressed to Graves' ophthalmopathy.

The CDR3 sequence: CASSPPSGARNSPLHF. The CDR3 DNA reads as TGTGCCAGCTCACCACCGTCAGGGGCGAGAAATTCACCCCTCCACTTT. The rearrangement joins TRBV18 to TRBJ1-6; maybe TRBD1 (6 bases). The CDR3 consists of 16 residues. Germline values: CDR1 KGHSH, CDR2 LQKENI. Between the trimmed V and J ends, which lost 0 bases and 7 bases, there was a span of 13 bases.